This T cell receptor (beta chain) was found in a study of blood T cell repertoires in COVID-19. There are 15 residues in the CDR3. Germline V gene sequence: CDR1 LNHDA, CDR2 SQIVND (reference sequence). Trimming cost V 3 bases and J 7 bases, with 16 bases left between them. This clone was detected once. Only in-frame clones appear in the TCRdb table, and some are missing; sequencing was by immunoSEQ multiplex PCR. The sample includes 70,000 or so clones, roughly 84% of them seen just once. The sequenced sample was peripheral blood. The sequence came from a man aged 50 to 59 with acute or convalescent COVID-19. V usage is TRBV19 and J usage is TRBJ1-5; D gene uncertain. DNA of the CDR3: TGTGCCAGTAGTATCGGGAGGCGGTCGAGGCAGCCCCAGCATTTT. Amino acid sequence: CASSIGRRSRQPQHF.